Described below is a single TCR beta chain sequence and its context. Germline V gene data show CDR1 as LGHNA and CDR2 as YNFKEQ. V gave up 1 base and J gave up 4 bases; unmatched junction bases: 7. The CDR3 length is 16 residues. Treatment given: some 20 received Ad26.COV2.S at low or high dose, single or two shots; roughly 5 received placebo; per-sample allocation not given. The samples date from day 63 after the first vaccine or placebo injection. This sample was taken from a study of Ad26.COV2.S vaccination and SARS-CoV-2 variants. Clones were sequenced by immunoSEQ multiplex PCR, and TCRdb holds only the in-frame ones, with some missing. The sample shows about 350,000 clones, about nine tenths of them seen only once.

This sequence joins TRBV4-2 and TRBJ1-3; 7 bases match TRBD1. The receptor was isolated from a person aged 18-60 years who received the Ad26.COV2.S COVID-19 vaccine or a placebo. The starting material was peripheral blood, obtained in a trial of Ad26.COV2.S vaccine versus placebo. CDR3 in DNA: TGTGCCAGCAGCCAAGCGCCTGACAGGGACGGAAACACCATATATTTT. Protein: CASSQAPDRDGNTIYF.